This is a list of T cell receptor beta chains from one sample in a study of control samples from healthy donors and cancer patients. TCRdb's table, derived via immunoSEQ multiplex PCR, lists solely in-frame clones and lacks some. The data contain 150,000 to 200,000 clones, 75% to 95% of them singletons. The sequenced material came from blood. Source of these receptors: a woman in her 40s in good health. The CDR3 runs from the conserved cysteine through the conserved F or W. A D gene is named only where the DNA matches it firmly. Expanded clones get a size class; other rows say once, few or many, or leave the size out.

d_call	cdr3_length	clone_size	v_call	j_call	cdr3_aa	cdr3_nt
NA	14	NA	TRBV7-8	TRBJ2-7	CASSLGGKIYEQYF	TGTGCCAGCAGCTTAGGGGGCAAAATCTACGAGCAGTACTTC
NA	15	NA	TRBV5-1	TRBJ1-1	CASSRGVDGQTEAFF	TGCGCCAGCAGCCGAGGCGTGGACGGCCAAACTGAAGCTTTCTTT
NA	19	NA	TRBV21-1	TRBJ1-1	CASSKVTARGWSLNTEAFF	TGTGCCAGCAGCAAAGTAACGGCGAGGGGTTGGTCCCTCAACACTGAAGCTTTCTTT
TRBD2	14	NA	TRBV4-1	TRBJ2-5	CASSLQRGQETQYF	TGCGCCAGCAGCCTCCAGCGGGGCCAAGAGACCCAGTACTTC
TRBD1	16	few	TRBV9	TRBJ1-2	CASSVASGGWGYGYTF	TGTGCCAGCAGCGTAGCTTCAGGGGGCTGGGGCTATGGCTACACCTTC
NA	13	NA	TRBV7-9	TRBJ1-1	CASSLQANTEAFF	TGTGCCAGCAGCTTACAGGCGAACACTGAAGCTTTCTTT
NA	13	NA	TRBV28	TRBJ1-5	CASRRTVNQPQHF	TGTGCCAGCAGACGGACGGTCAATCAGCCCCAGCATTTT
TRBD1	17	NA	TRBV7-2	TRBJ1-5	CASSFTGGGTGNQPQHF	TGTGCCAGCAGCTTTACGGGGGGCGGGACAGGGAATCAGCCCCAGCATTTT
NA	15	NA	TRBV18	TRBJ2-3	CASSPMLGDTDTQYF	TGTGCCAGCTCACCTATGTTAGGGGACACAGATACGCAGTATTTT
NA	13	NA	TRBV25-1	TRBJ2-3	CASSRQETDTQYF	TGTGCCAGCAGCAGACAGGAAACAGATACGCAGTATTTT
NA	13	NA	TRBV10-3	TRBJ1-1	CAIRRDSREEAFF	TGTGCCATCAGGAGGGACTCTAGGGAAGAAGCTTTCTTT
TRBD1	15	NA	TRBV6-5	TRBJ1-1	CASSSTGTGAAEAFF	TGTGCCAGCAGTTCCACCGGGACAGGGGCTGCCGAAGCTTTCTTT
NA	15	once	TRBV7-9	TRBJ1-2	CASSRRDTTNYGYTF	TGTGCCAGCAGCAGAAGGGACACCACTAACTATGGCTACACCTTC
NA	13	NA	TRBV27	TRBJ2-2	CASSLGGTGELFF	TGTGCCAGCAGTTTGGGGGGTACCGGGGAGCTGTTTTTT
TRBD1	16	NA	TRBV9	TRBJ2-5	CASSPSYTTGDETQYF	TGTGCCAGCAGCCCTTCTTATACGACAGGGGACGAGACCCAGTACTTC
TRBD2	13	NA	TRBV10-3	TRBJ2-1	CAIRGRGRDEQFF	TGTGCCATAAGGGGACGAGGGAGGGATGAGCAGTTCTTC